Each of the 15 T cell receptor beta chains below was sequenced from the same sample in a study of Graves' ophthalmopathy and Graves' hyperthyroidism. Amplification of TCR beta CDR3 regions used RNA transcripts. Second-round multiplex PCR followed a first-round RT-PCR using HTBI primers. One entry per CDR3 protein results from TCRdb running MiXCR on the multiplex PCR reads. Of roughly 400,000 distinct CDR3 sequences in the sample, approximately 18% are singletons; the top ten hold 2.4%. Sequenced sample: peripheral blood. The receptors derive from an adult woman with stable Graves' hyperthyroidism.

There are a few counts of this clonotype. This sequence joins TRBV19 and TRBJ2-5, with TRBD1 matching over 11 bases. With V trimmed by 4 bases and J by 4 bases, 5 bases remained unmatched. CDR3 length: 15 amino acids. Germline values: CDR1 LNHDA, CDR2 SQIVND (reference sequence). The CDR3 DNA sequence: TGTGCCAGTAGTACGGGACAGGGGGTATCAGAGACCCAGTACTTC. Its protein product is CASSTGQGVSETQYF.

The chain is built from TRBV11-2 and TRBJ1-4; D not resolved. Germline V gene lookup returns CDR1 SGHAT and CDR2 FQNNGV. This CDR3 is 15 amino acids long. V was clipped by 5 bases and J by 4 bases, with 14 bases between them. The CDR3 nucleotides read TGTGCCAGCAGCCTCTGGGGAGCCGTTAATGAAAAACTGTTTTTT. The encoded protein is CASSLWGAVNEKLFF.

The table lists this clonotype with many counts. The rearrangement uses TRBV5-1 and TRBJ2-2, with TRBD1 identical over 7 bases. V lost 0 bases, J lost 7 bases, and 12 bases stayed unmatched. The CDR3 length is 17 residues. From germline, CDR1 is SGHRS and CDR2 YFSETQ. The CDR3, as DNA: TGCGCCAGCAGCTTGGAACGAGGGGGCGCAACGGGCGGGGAGCTGTTTTTT. Translated: CASSLERGGATGGELFF.

V and J are TRBV9 and TRBJ2-2, with D perhaps being TRBD1 or TRBD2 (5 bases each). The CDR3 covers 20 residues. Germline assignment: CDR1 SGDLS and CDR2 YYNGEE. Trimming removed 0 bases from V and 4 bases from J, with 25 bases in between. Here the CDR3 DNA reads TGTGCCAGCAGCGTAGCTTTATGGGGGACCCGGGTTGTTGGCACCGGGGAGCTGTTTTTT. It translates to CASSVALWGTRVVGTGELFF.

This clonotype was found many times. This sequence joins TRBV5-1 and TRBJ2-5; 7 nucleotides agree with TRBD2. The junction had 4 bases not matched to a gene; V was cut back by 0 bases and J by 2 bases. The CDR3 is made up of 15 amino acids. Germline V gives CDR1 SGHRS, CDR2 YFSETQ. The CDR3 reads CASSLGVGGQETQYF. CDR3 bases: TGCGCCAGCAGCTTGGGGGTCGGGGGGCAAGAGACCCAGTACTTC.

There are a few counts of this clonotype. V and J are TRBV7-8 and TRBJ2-5; D possibly corresponds to TRBD2 (6 bases). The V and J ends lost 5 bases and 4 bases respectively, with 14 bases between them. The CDR3 extends over 14 amino acids. Germline CDR1 and CDR2: SGHVS and FQNEAQ. The CDR3 bases are TGTGCCAGCAGCACGCGGACTAAACCAGAGACCCAGTACTTC. This codes for CASSTRTKPETQYF.

This clonotype was recorded at least ten times. The chain couples TRBV12-3 or TRBV12-4 to TRBJ2-3; perhaps TRBD2 as D (5 bases). Between the trimmed V and J ends, which lost 3 bases and 9 bases, there was a span of 10 bases. The CDR3 runs to 12 residues. The CDR3 loop is CASSLSSTTQYF. The CDR3 DNA reads TGTGCCAGCAGTTTGTCTAGCACCACGCAGTATTTT.

Ten or more counts support this clonotype. The rearrangement joins TRBV4-2 to TRBJ2-7; 13 bases match TRBD2. Germline V gives CDR1 LGHNA, CDR2 YNFKEQ. The CDR3 totals 16 residues. J lost 2 bases, V lost 1 base, and 2 bases had no gene match. The DNA for the CDR3 is TGTGCCAGCAGCCAAGCCGGGACTAGCGGGACCTACGAGCAGTACTTC. Translated: CASSQAGTSGTYEQYF.

At least ten counts were recorded for this clonotype. The gene calls are TRBV7-2 and TRBJ2-7; 9 nucleotides agree with TRBD1. J was trimmed by 3 bases and V by 8 bases; bases with no gene match: 8. The CDR3 has 14 residues. CDR1 and CDR2 from the germline V gene are SGHTA and FQGNSA. The CDR3 sequence is CASSSDRGFYEQYF. CDR3 sequence (DNA): TGTGCCAGCTCCTCGGACAGGGGATTCTACGAGCAGTACTTC.

This clonotype has just a few counts. V is TRBV29-1 and J is TRBJ2-2, with 8 bases aligning to TRBD1. This CDR3 has 14 residues. V gave up 7 bases and J gave up 5 bases; unmatched junction bases: 9. CDR1 is SQVTM, CDR2 ANQGSEA, per germline. CDR3: CSAWTGLRTGELFF. In DNA form, the CDR3 reads TGCAGCGCTTGGACAGGGCTAAGGACCGGGGAGCTGTTTTTT.

The J gene is TRBJ1-2, the V gene TRBV6-1; D remains unclear. This CDR3 has 12 residues. V gave up 6 bases and J gave up 5 bases, with 10 bases separating them. From germline, CDR1 is MNHNS and CDR2 SASEGT. This CDR3 is CASRDLYYGYTF. The CDR3 DNA reads as TGTGCCAGCAGGGACCTCTATTATGGCTACACCTTC.

This clonotype occurred many times. The chain couples TRBV12-3 or TRBV12-4 to TRBJ1-1; D gene ambiguous. This CDR3 is built from 15 residues. Between the trimmed V and J ends, which lost 2 bases and 1 base, there was a span of 11 bases. The CDR3 loop is CASSLIRKGNTEAFF. The CDR3 coding sequence is TGTGCCAGCAGTTTAATTAGAAAGGGGAACACTGAAGCTTTCTTT.

This clonotype came up many times. The DNA for the CDR3 is TGTGCCAGCAGTTTCTATCGGACAGGCTACGAGCAGTACTTC. Protein product: CASSFYRTGYEQYF. This chain links TRBV27 with TRBJ2-7; 7 bases line up with TRBD1. With V trimmed by 3 bases and J by 3 bases, 5 bases remained unmatched. CDR3 length: 14 amino acids. Looked up from germline, CDR1 is MNHEY and CDR2 is SMNVEV (reference sequence).

This clonotype was seen at least ten times. The CDR3 is CSVDRVGETQYF. CDR3 bases: TGCAGCGTAGACAGGGTAGGAGAGACCCAGTACTTC. This chain connects TRBV29-1 to TRBJ2-5; 7 bases agree with TRBD1. Germline CDR1 is SQVTM and CDR2 is ANQGSEA. This CDR3 comprises 12 residues. V was pared by 6 bases and J by 4 bases, with 5 bases of the junction left unmatched. Supplemented by reference TRBV29-1 and TRBJ2-5, the full variable domain reads SAVISQKPSRDICQRGTSLTIQCQVDSQVTMMFWYRQQPGQSLTLIATANQGSEATYESGFVIDKFPISRPNLTFSTLTVSNMSPEDSSIYLCSVDRVGETQYFGPGTRLLVL.

Many counts were recorded for this clonotype. The genes are TRBV6-1 and TRBJ2-2; 7 bases line up with TRBD2. V lost 6 bases and J lost 2; bases outside the gene matches: 6. CDR1 and CDR2 (germline): MNHNS, SASEGT. The CDR3 extends over 15 amino acids. Written as DNA, the CDR3 is TGTGCCAGCAGATCTAGCGGAGGTAACACCGGGGAGCTGTTTTTT. Translated, it gives CASRSSGGNTGELFF.